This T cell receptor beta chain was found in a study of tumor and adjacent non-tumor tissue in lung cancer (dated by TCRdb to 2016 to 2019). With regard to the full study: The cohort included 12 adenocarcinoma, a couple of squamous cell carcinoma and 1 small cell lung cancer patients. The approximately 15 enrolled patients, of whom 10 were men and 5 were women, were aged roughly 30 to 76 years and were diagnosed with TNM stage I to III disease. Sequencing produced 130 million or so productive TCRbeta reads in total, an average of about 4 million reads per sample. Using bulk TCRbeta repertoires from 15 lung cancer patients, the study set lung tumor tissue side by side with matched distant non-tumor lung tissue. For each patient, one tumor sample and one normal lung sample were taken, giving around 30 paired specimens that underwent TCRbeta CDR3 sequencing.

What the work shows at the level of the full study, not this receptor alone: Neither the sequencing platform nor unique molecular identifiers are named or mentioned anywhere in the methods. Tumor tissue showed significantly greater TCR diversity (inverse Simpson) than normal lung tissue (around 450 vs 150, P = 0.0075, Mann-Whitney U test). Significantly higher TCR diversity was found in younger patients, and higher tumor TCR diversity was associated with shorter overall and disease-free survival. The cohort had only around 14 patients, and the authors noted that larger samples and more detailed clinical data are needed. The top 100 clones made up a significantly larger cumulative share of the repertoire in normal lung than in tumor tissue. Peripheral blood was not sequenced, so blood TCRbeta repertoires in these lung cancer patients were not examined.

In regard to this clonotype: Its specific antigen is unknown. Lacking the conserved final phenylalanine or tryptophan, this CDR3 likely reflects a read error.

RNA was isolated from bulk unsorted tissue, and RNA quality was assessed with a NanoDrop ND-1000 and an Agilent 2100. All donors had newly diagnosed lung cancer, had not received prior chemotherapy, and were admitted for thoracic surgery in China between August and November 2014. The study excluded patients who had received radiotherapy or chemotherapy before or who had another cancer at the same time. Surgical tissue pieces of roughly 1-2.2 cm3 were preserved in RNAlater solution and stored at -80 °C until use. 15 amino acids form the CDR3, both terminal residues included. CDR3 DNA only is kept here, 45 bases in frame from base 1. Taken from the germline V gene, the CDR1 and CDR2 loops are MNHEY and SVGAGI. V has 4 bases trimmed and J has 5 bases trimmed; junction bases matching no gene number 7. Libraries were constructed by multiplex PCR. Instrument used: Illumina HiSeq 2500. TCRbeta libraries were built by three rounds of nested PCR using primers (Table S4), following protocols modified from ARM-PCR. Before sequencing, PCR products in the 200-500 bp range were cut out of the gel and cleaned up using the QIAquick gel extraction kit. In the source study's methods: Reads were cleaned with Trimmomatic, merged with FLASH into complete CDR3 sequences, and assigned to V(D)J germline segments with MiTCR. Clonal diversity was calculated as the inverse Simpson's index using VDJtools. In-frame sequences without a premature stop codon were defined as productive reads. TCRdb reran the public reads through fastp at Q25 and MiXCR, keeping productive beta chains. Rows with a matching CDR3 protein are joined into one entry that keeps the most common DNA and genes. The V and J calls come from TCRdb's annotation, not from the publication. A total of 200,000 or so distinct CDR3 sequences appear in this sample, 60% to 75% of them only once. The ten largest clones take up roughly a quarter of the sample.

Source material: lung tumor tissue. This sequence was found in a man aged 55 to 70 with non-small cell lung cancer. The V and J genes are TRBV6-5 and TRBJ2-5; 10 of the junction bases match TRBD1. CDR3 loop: CASSCGTGAGETQYL. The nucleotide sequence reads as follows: TGTGCCAGCAGTTGCGGGACAGGGGCAGGGGAGACCCAGTACTTG.